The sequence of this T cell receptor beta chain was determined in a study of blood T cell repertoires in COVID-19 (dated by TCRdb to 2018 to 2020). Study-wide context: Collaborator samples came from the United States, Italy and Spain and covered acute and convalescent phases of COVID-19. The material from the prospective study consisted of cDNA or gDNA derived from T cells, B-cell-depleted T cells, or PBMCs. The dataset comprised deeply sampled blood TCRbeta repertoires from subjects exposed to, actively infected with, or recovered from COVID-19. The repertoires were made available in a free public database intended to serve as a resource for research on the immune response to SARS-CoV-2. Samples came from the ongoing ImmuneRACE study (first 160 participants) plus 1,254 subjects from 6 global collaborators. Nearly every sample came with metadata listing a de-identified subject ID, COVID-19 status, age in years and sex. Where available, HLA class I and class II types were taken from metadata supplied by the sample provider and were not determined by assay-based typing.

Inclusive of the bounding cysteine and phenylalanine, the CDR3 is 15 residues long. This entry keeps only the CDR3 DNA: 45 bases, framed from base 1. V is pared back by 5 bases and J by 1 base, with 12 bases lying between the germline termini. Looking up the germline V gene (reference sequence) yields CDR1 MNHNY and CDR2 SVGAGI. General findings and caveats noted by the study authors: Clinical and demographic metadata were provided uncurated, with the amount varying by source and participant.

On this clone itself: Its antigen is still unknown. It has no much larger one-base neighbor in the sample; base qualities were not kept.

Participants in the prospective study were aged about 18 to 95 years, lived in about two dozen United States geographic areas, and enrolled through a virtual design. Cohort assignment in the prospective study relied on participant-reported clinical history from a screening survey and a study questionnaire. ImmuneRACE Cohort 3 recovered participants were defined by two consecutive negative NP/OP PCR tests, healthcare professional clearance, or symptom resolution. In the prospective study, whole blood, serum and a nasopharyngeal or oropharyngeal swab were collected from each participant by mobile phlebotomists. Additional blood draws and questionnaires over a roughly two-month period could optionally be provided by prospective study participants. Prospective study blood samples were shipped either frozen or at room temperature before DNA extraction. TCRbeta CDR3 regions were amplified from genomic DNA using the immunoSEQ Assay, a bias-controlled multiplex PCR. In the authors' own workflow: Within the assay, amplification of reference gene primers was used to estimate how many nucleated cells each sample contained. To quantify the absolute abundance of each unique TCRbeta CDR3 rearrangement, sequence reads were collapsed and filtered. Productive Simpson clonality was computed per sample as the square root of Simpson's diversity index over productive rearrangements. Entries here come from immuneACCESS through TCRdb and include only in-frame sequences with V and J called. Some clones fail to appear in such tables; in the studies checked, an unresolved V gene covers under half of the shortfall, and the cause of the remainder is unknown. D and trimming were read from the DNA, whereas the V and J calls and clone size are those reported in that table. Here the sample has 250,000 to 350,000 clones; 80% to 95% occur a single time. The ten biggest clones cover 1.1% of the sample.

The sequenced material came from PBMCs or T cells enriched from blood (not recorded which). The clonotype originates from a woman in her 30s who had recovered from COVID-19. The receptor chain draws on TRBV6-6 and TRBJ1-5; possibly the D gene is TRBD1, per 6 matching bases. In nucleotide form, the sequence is TGTGCCAGCAGTGTACAGGGTGGAAGCAATCAGCCCCAGCATTTT. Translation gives CASSVQGGSNQPQHF.